The 17 T cell receptor beta chains below come from one sample, sequenced in a study of blood T cell repertoires in COVID-19 (dated by TCRdb to about 2020). The library was built by means of the immunoSEQ multiplex PCR assay. In TCRdb, the immuneACCESS table is reduced to in-frame sequences with V and J assigned. These tables do not hold every clone; where another copy was compared, an unresolved V gene accounts for under half, and the others remain unexplained. For this sample there are around 190,000 clones; 88% appear just once. Approximately 9% of the sample belongs to the ten largest clones. Sequencing was carried out using PBMCs or T cells enriched from blood (not recorded which). These receptor sequences come from a woman younger than 35 who had recovered from COVID-19.

The chain recombines TRBV7-2 with TRBJ2-2; TRBD2 aligns across 11 bases. Germline V gene data show CDR1 as SGHTA and CDR2 as FQGNSA. With V trimmed by 4 bases and J by 1 base, 5 bases remained unmatched. The CDR3 totals 17 residues. CDR3 bases: TGTGCCAGCAGCTCGCGGACTAGCGGGCAGAACACCGGGGAGCTGTTTTTT. Its protein product is CASSSRTSGQNTGELFF.

This rearrangement joins TRBV4-1 to TRBJ2-1, with TRBD2 identical over 12 bases. The CDR3 contains 18 residues. CDR1 is MGHRA, CDR2 YSYEKL, per germline. Trimming removed 0 bases from V and 1 base from J; junction bases left unmatched: 4. CDR3 in DNA: TGCGCCAGCAGCCAAGATCTAACTAGCGGGGGGTCCTACAATGAGCAGTTCTTC. It is translated as CASSQDLTSGGSYNEQFF.

V and J are TRBV24-1 and TRBJ1-2, with TRBD1 as a possible D gene (6 bases). The CDR3 sequence is 15 residues long. The ends were cut back, 0 bases at V and 7 bases at J, with 14 bases in the middle. Germline V gene data show CDR1 as KGHDR and CDR2 as SFDVKD. In nucleotides, the CDR3 is TGTGCCACCAGTGATTTGAAAAGGGGGAGGGGTGGCTACACCTTC. Translated, it gives CATSDLKRGRGGYTF.

The chain combines TRBV29-1 with TRBJ2-7, with TRBD2 identical over 11 bases. CDR3 size: 13 residues. Trimming removed 7 bases from V and 7 bases from J; junction bases left unmatched: 9. Germline V gives CDR1 SQVTM, CDR2 ANQGSEA. In nucleotides, the CDR3 is TGCAGCGCGGGACTAGCGGAGACACGGGAGCAGTACTTC. It codes for CSAGLAETREQYF.

CDR3 region: CASSLGSADTQYF. The CDR3 DNA sequence: TGCGCCAGCAGCTTGGGAAGCGCTGATACGCAGTATTTT. The chain uses TRBV5-1 and TRBJ2-3; D is undetermined. The CDR3 is made up of 13 amino acids. The germline gives CDR1 SGHRS, CDR2 YFSETQ. V dropped 0 bases and J dropped 6 bases, with 8 bases sitting between them.

V is TRBV19 and J is TRBJ2-1; TRBD1 matches 7 bases. The germline V gene has CDR1 LNHDA and CDR2 SQIVND (reference sequence). The CDR3 loop spans 14 amino acids. The V gene end was trimmed by 7 bases and the J gene end by 4 bases; junction bases not matched to a gene: 7. The CDR3 spells CASTMTGKYNEQFF. The CDR3 nucleotides read TGTGCCAGTACTATGACAGGGAAATACAATGAGCAGTTCTTC.

This chain connects TRBV5-6 to TRBJ2-7; the match to TRBD2 covers 8 bases. Germline V gene data show CDR1 as SGHDT and CDR2 as YYEEEE. V was clipped by 2 bases and J by 3 bases; unmatched bases: 4. The CDR3 is 14 amino acids. The CDR3 region has the DNA TGTGCCAGCAGCTTTTACAGCGGGAGCTACGAGCAGTACTTC. As protein: CASSFYSGSYEQYF.

The chain couples TRBV1 to TRBJ2-3; TRBD1, the table's D call, was not compared with the DNA. TRBV1 is a pseudogene segment. This CDR3 comprises 14 residues. CDR3 protein: CTSSQGHPTDTQYF. The CDR3 region has the DNA TGCACCAGCAGCCAAGGACACCCTACAGATACGCAGTATTTT.

This clone was observed a few times. The chain recombines TRBV28 with TRBJ1-2; 7 bases are shared with TRBD1. The CDR3 length is 16 residues. The germline V gene has CDR1 MDHEN and CDR2 SYDVKM. J was trimmed by 4 bases and V by 6 bases; bases with no gene match: 14. Written as DNA, the CDR3 is TGTGCCAGCAGGCAAACAGGGGCGCGGGGAATCTATGGCTACACCTTC. Translation: CASRQTGARGIYGYTF.

V usage is TRBV7-9 and J usage is TRBJ1-1, with TRBD1 matching over 7 bases. This CDR3 region has 15 residues. The V and J ends lost 5 bases and 4 bases, in that order; junction bases with no gene match: 10. Germline V gene sequence: CDR1 SEHNR, CDR2 FQNEAQ (reference sequence). CDR3 sequence: CASSPRQGLGTEAFF. CDR3 nucleotide sequence: TGTGCCAGCAGCCCCCGACAGGGACTGGGCACTGAAGCTTTCTTT.

The CDR3 coding sequence is TGTGCCAGCAGTTTATACTCCGGGACAGGGGGCCGGGAGCTGTTTTTT. Its translation is CASSLYSGTGGRELFF. V is TRBV27 and J is TRBJ2-2, with 12 bases lining up with TRBD1. CDR1 MNHEY and CDR2 SMNVEV come from the germline V gene (reference sequence). Trimming took 1 base from V and 9 from J; bases not matched to a gene: 6. This CDR3 spans 16 amino acids.

The chain's CDR3 is CASSFSGSFDEQFF. CDR3 bases: TGTGCCAGCAGCTTTAGCGGGAGCTTTGATGAGCAGTTCTTC. V gene TRBV7-9 combines with J gene TRBJ2-1; 9 bases line up with TRBD2. Germline V gene lookup returns CDR1 SEHNR and CDR2 FQNEAQ (reference sequence). Trimming removed 3 bases from V and 8 bases from J; junction bases left unmatched: 5. The CDR3 has 14 residues.

The chain employs TRBV10-3 and TRBJ2-5; 8 positions agree with TRBD1. V was clipped by 6 bases and J by 4 bases; unmatched bases: 4. Germline values: CDR1 ENHRY, CDR2 SYGVKD. The CDR3 loop spans 13 amino acids. CDR3 DNA: TGTGCCATCAGCGATACAGGGGGAGAGACCCAGTACTTC. This sequence encodes CAISDTGGETQYF.

J is TRBJ1-6 and V is TRBV19; 8 nucleotides align to TRBD1. Trimming took 3 bases from V and 10 from J; bases not matched to a gene: 11. The CDR3 sequence is 16 residues long. CDR1 is LNHDA and CDR2 is SQIVND in the germline V gene (reference sequence). In DNA form, the CDR3 reads TGTGCCAGTAGTATTTTGACAGGGGAGTTTGCGTCACCCCTCCACTTT. Its protein product is CASSILTGEFASPLHF.

This chain uses TRBV19 with TRBJ2-2; possible D gene TRBD1, 5 bases. V was shortened by 5 bases and J by 6 bases, with 19 bases between the two germline ends. Germline loops: CDR1 LNHDA, CDR2 SQIVND (reference sequence). The CDR3 runs to 16 residues. CDR3 in amino acids: CASSPPGLQGAGELFF. CDR3 DNA sequence: TGTGCCAGTAGTCCTCCCGGTCTCCAAGGGGCCGGGGAGCTGTTTTTT.

The chain recombines TRBV3-1 (or the pseudogene TRBV3-2) with TRBJ2-1, with 10 positions matching TRBD2. The V gene end was trimmed by 0 bases and the J gene end by 7 bases; junction bases not matched to a gene: 9. Germline V gene sequence: CDR1 LGHDT, CDR2 YNNKEL (reference sequence). There are 17 residues in the CDR3. CDR3 sequence reads: CASSQDFASGSSNEQFF. The CDR3 DNA reads as TGTGCCAGCAGCCAAGATTTTGCTAGCGGGAGCTCAAATGAGCAGTTCTTC.

The rearrangement joins TRBV28 to TRBJ2-7, with 7 bases aligning to TRBD2. J was trimmed by 5 bases and V by 3 bases; bases with no gene match: 7. The germline gives CDR1 MDHEN, CDR2 SYDVKM. This CDR3 comprises 14 residues. The CDR3 bases are TGTGCCAGCAGTTTCCCGGGGAGGGTTAACGAGCAGTACTTC. Translating gives CASSFPGRVNEQYF.